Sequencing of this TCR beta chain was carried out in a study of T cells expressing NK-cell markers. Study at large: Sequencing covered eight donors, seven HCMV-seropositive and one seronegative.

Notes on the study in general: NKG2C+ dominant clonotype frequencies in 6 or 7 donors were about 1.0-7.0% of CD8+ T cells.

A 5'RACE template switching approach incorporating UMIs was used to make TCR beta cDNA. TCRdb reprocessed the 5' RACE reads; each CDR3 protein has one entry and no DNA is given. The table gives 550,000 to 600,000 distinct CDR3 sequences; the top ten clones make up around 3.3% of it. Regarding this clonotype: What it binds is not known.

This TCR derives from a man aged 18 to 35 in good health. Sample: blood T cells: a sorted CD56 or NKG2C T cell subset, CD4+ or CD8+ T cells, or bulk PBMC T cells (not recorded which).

The CDR3 sequence: CASSPSTSGAQYF. This chain connects TRBV9 to TRBJ2-5; TCRdb calls TRBD2, which cannot be checked without DNA. The CDR3 runs 13 residues. Germline assignment: CDR1 SGDLS and CDR2 YYNGEE. The entire variable domain, with the rest obtained from reference TRBV9 and TRBJ2-5, is as follows: DSGVTQTPKHLITATGQRVTLRCSPRSGDLSVYWYQQSLDQGLQFLIQYYNGEERAKGNILERFSAQQFPDLHSELNLSSLELGDSALYFCASSPSTSGAQYFGPGTRLLVL.